This TCR beta chain was documented in a study of cytomegalovirus exposure and HLA in healthy donors. The table lists this clone with a few counts. CDR3 length: 15 residues. The V gene's germline CDR1 is SGHRS and CDR2 YFSETQ. Trimming removed 0 bases from V and 8 bases from J, with 12 bases in between. The PCR was carried out with 60 Vbeta primers and 13 Jbeta primers. Measured with immunoSEQ multiplex PCR; TCRdb has only the in-frame clones, and not every one. The sample yields 100,000 to 150,000 clones, about 73% seen once. The receptor was derived from a woman aged 45-65 years in good health and CMV-seropositive. The chain employs TRBV5-1 and TRBJ1-6; the D gene is possibly TRBD1 (5 bases). Input material: PBMCs. The CDR3 here is CASSLGGPRDSPLHF. Written as DNA, the CDR3 is TGCGCCAGCAGCTTGGGGGGCCCTAGGGATTCACCCCTCCACTTT.